Listed here is a single T cell receptor beta chain. Its specificity is unknown. This sample is part of a study of T cells expressing NK-cell markers. Following a re-call of the 5' RACE reads, TCRdb has one entry per CDR3 protein and lacks DNA. This table lists 140,000 or so distinct CDR3 sequences. Germline V CDR1 and CDR2: LGHDT, YNNKEL (reference sequence). This CDR3 comprises 16 residues. Study conclusions and caveats: The CD3+CD56-NKG2C+ fraction was also led by these clonotypes in several donors.

This TCR derives from a man younger than 30 in good health. The chain has TRBV3-1 and TRBJ2-7. Sequenced: blood T cells: a sorted CD56 or NKG2C T cell subset, CD4+ or CD8+ T cells, or bulk PBMC T cells (not recorded which). This CDR3 is CASSQDRPEREDEQYF.